The clone carrying this TCR beta chain was recorded many times. Its antigen is as yet unknown. Libraries of TCR beta were made from 1.5 to 2 micrograms of genomic DNA that came from cryopreserved PBMCs. These data originate in a study of cytotoxic CD8 clonotypes in ibrutinib-treated CLL. Study outcomes and limitations: Different sampling times were used for sustained-remission and progressing patients. Public clonotypes showed up rarely, and on treatment they shrank or held steady.

The intended depth for sequencing was 1 in 200,000 to 1 in 1 million T cells. Produced via immunoSEQ multiplex PCR; TCRdb's table is partial and in-frame only. The table lists approximately 200,000 clones, approximately 68% of them singletons. Germline-derived CDR1 and CDR2 are SGHTA and FQGNSA. V was shortened by 5 bases and J by 4 bases, with 17 bases between the two germline ends. This CDR3 has 15 residues. This sequence was found in a human donor with chronic lymphocytic leukemia. The sample here was PBMCs, taken after 24 months of ibrutinib treatment. This rearrangement joins TRBV7-2 to TRBJ2-5; D is perhaps TRBD1 (6 bases). Here the CDR3 reads CASSRGRGGPETQYF. The CDR3 region has the DNA TGTGCCAGCAGCCGGGGCAGGGGTGGACCAGAGACCCAGTACTTC.